This TCR beta chain was recovered during a study of human T cells and chemical hapten exposure. Details on this clonotype: What it binds is unknown.

Points from the study as a whole: Healthy people's immune response may differ from that of the donors, who had alopecia.

The CDR3 contains 12 residues. The V gene lost 3 bases and the J gene lost 7 bases, with 9 bases spanning the gap. TCRdb recomputed calls from the RACE reads with MiXCR, one row per CDR3 protein. The sample yields fewer than 90,000 distinct CDR3 sequences, 6.6% seen once. Time point here: patch test 2, 6 weeks after DPC sensitization. Regarding treatment: therapeutic diphenylcyclopropenone sensitization with weekly scalp DPC. Venepuncture was done earlier than the placement of each patch test. The chain employs TRBV12-3 or TRBV12-4 and TRBJ1-1; D gene unclear. The source was whole blood, collected in connection with sensitization to the hapten diphenylcyclopropenone (DPC). This clonotype was sampled from a woman aged 25 to 39 with alopecia areata. Some clones in this sample may be carry-over from other donors' samples. In DNA form, the CDR3 reads TGTGCCAGCAGTTTTTCTGGTAATGAAGCTTTCTTT. Residues: CASSFSGNEAFF.